What follows describes a single T cell receptor beta chain. This clone's antigen is unknown. There are no base qualities to consult, and no much larger clone falls within one base. Peripheral blood CD8+ and CD4+ T cells from healthy donors, Susac syndrome patients and multiple sclerosis patients were profiled by high-throughput TCR beta sequencing. Recently defined diagnostic criteria for definite or probable disease were met by the Susac syndrome patients. Bulk CD8+ and CD4+ T cells were purified by magnetic negative isolation, while CD8+ TEMRA cells were enriched using FACS. Blood was drawn into EDTA tubes, processed within 24 hours, and PBMCs were isolated by density gradient centrifugation. PBMCs destined for TCR sequencing were cryopreserved in liquid nitrogen and later thawed in a 37 °C water bath. A purity of at least 90% was achieved for sorted or isolated CD4+, CD8+ and CD8+ TEMRA cells.

RNA was extracted using the RNeasy kit, and about 0.45 to 1 ug of the RNA was reverse transcribed with random hexamers. The immunoSEQ multiplex PCR assay, covering 54 Vbeta and 13 Jbeta segments, was used to amplify TCR beta CDR3 regions. Bias from PCR amplification was corrected by using a synthetic template baseline for primer optimization and for computational correction. As for the original processing: Reads were annotated to V, D and J genes according to IMGT and were analyzed with immunoSEQ Analyzer, with only productive sequences retained. To calculate clonality, Shannon entropy was normalized by log2 of the number of productive unique sequences and then subtracted from one. For each patient and control, public and private clones were evaluated within the 100 most prevalent clones. Susac-specific clones were defined as absent from healthy and MS cohorts, roughly 1,100 published viral clones and other ImmuneACCESS disease sequences. TCRdb itself trimmed the public reads at Q25 with fastp, ran MiXCR and retained productive beta chains. One record per CDR3 amino acid sequence lists the most common genes and DNA. The V and J calls follow TCRdb's processing rather than the paper's. The sample data list about 140,000 distinct CDR3 sequences, and around 95% of these were observed just once. The ten largest clones add up to approximately 0.17% of the sample.

This entry is derived from a study of CD8 T cells in Susac syndrome (dated by TCRdb to about 2019). As for the study more broadly: Among the sequenced Susac syndrome patients, over five had clinically active disease and about 8 were in clinical remission. Susac syndrome patients were therapy-naive, on corticosteroids (some also receiving IVIg), or on IVIg alone at blood withdrawal. The study used repertoire sequencing to test whether antigen drove CD8+ T cell activation and differentiation in Susac syndrome. CD8+ T cell repertoire clonality was compared between about 12 healthy donors, around 14 Susac syndrome patients and about 15 multiple sclerosis patients.

V and J lose 3 bases and 0 bases, and a span of 12 bases separates them. The CDR3 runs 16 amino acids, cysteine and phenylalanine included. The only DNA kept is the CDR3, 48 bases in frame from the first base. The germline V gene encodes CDR1 MDHEN and CDR2 SYDVKM. Broad study findings and their caveats: Roughly 17 and five Susac-specific public clones were found in the total CD8+ and CD8+ TEMRA repertoires, respectively. The study acknowledged that relatively few individuals were included in the TCR sequencing and HLA analysis. CD8+ repertoires in Susac syndrome showed clonal expansion, which was highest in CD8+ TEMRA cells and was greater in clinically active patients than in remitting patients.

This TCR came from a human donor with Susac syndrome. Here the chain combines TRBV28 and TRBJ2-4; the D gene could be either TRBD1 or TRBD2, each agreeing at 5 bases. The sample was CD8+ T cells from PBMCs. The CDR3 protein sequence reads: CASSFSGTLAKNIQYF. The nucleotide sequence reads as follows: TGTGCCAGCAGTTTTTCCGGGACCCTAGCCAAAAACATTCAGTACTTC.